This T cell receptor (beta chain) was found in a study of blood T cell repertoires in COVID-19. The overall study: From the United States, Italy and Spain came samples of acute and convalescent COVID-19. T cells, B-cell-depleted T cells, or PBMCs supplied cDNA or gDNA.

The V gene's germline CDR1 is LGHNA and CDR2 YNFKEQ. CDR3 length: 15 residues. Trimming removed 4 bases from V and 0 bases from J; junction bases left unmatched: 3. During active infection, Seattle patients enrolled and were then monitored through disease. Original processing notes: Amplified reference gene primers provided the basis for estimating nucleated cell counts. TCRdb keeps only in-frame clones here, not all; method: immunoSEQ multiplex PCR. V, J and clone size are taken as reported in that table, and D and trimming were inferred from the DNA itself. The repertoire holds roughly 410,000 clones, with roughly 90% as singletons.

The sequenced material came from peripheral blood. The TCR comes from a woman aged 40 to 50 with COVID-19, enrolled during active disease. The V and J genes are TRBV4-2 and TRBJ2-3; 8 bases fit TRBD2. Here the CDR3 DNA reads TGTGCCAGCAGCCCCGGGGGGGTAAGCACAGATACGCAGTATTTT. This translates into CASSPGGVSTDTQYF.